Presented here are 7 T cell receptor beta chains from one specimen sequenced in a study of cytomegalovirus exposure and HLA in healthy donors. Use of 60 Vbeta and 13 Jbeta primers characterized the PCR. The data were produced by immunoSEQ multiplex PCR, yet TCRdb's version contains in-frame clones alone and is incomplete. The repertoire holds about 300,000 clones, 86% seen once, with roughly 4% in the top ten. Sequencing was performed on PBMCs. Receptors originate from a man aged 35-49 years in good health and CMV-seropositive.

The V and J genes are TRBV19 and TRBJ1-4; 10 bases are a match to TRBD1. CDR3 length: 15 residues. With 5 bases clipped from V and 5 bases from J, the junction kept 5 bases outside the gene matches. Germline V lookup: CDR1 LNHDA, CDR2 SQIVND (reference sequence). The CDR3 nucleotides read TGTGCCAGTAGTTTTCGGACAGGGGGGAATGAAAAACTGTTTTTT. Its translation is CASSFRTGGNEKLFF.

The chain carries TRBV7-9 and TRBJ2-1; 9 bases agree with TRBD1. V shed 1 base, J shed 7 bases, and the junction held 5 bases outside the gene matches. This CDR3 comprises 15 residues. Looked up from germline, CDR1 is SEHNR and CDR2 is FQNEAQ (reference sequence). The CDR3 bases are TGTGCCAGCAGCTTAGACAGGGGGCAGCTTAATGAGCAGTTCTTC. Its protein is CASSLDRGQLNEQFF.

This sequence joins TRBV9 and TRBJ2-1; maybe TRBD2 (6 bases). The germline V and J ends were trimmed by 0 bases and 9 bases, with 10 bases remaining between them. The CDR3 covers 13 residues. Germline V gene data show CDR1 as SGDLS and CDR2 as YYNGEE. The CDR3 nucleotides are TGTGCCAGCAGCGTAGCTACTAGCACTGAGCAGTTCTTC. Encoded protein: CASSVATSTEQFF.

The CDR3 bases are TGTGCCAGCAGCACCGCTAGCGGCGCGAACACCGGGGAGCTGTTTTTT. As protein: CASSTASGANTGELFF. This chain connects TRBV9 to TRBJ2-2; TRBD2 agrees at 7 bases. The length of the CDR3 is 16 residues. CDR1 and CDR2 (germline): SGDLS, YYNGEE. V was pared by 4 bases and J by 0 bases, with 6 bases of the junction left unmatched.

V and J are TRBV19 and TRBJ2-2; 8 nucleotides align to TRBD2. There are 16 residues in the CDR3. With 6 bases clipped from V and 1 base from J, the junction kept 7 bases outside the gene matches. Germline CDR1 and CDR2: LNHDA and SQIVND (reference sequence). CDR3 sequence: CASSPSGGLNTGELFF. The CDR3 DNA follows: TGTGCCAGTAGCCCAAGCGGGGGCTTGAACACCGGGGAGCTGTTTTTT.

This chain connects TRBV6-6 to TRBJ1-5; 8 bases align to TRBD1. Trimming took 5 bases from V and 7 from J; bases not matched to a gene: 4. The CDR3 consists of 13 residues. CDR1 and CDR2 (germline): MNHNY, SVGAGI (reference sequence). CDR3: CASSNRQGQPQHF. The DNA of the CDR3 is TGTGCCAGCAGTAACCGACAGGGGCAGCCCCAGCATTTT.

The sample holds one count of this clone. V gene TRBV13 combines with J gene TRBJ2-2; 8 bases match TRBD1. CDR1 and CDR2 from the germline V gene are PRHDT and FYEKMQ (reference sequence). The CDR3 is made up of 15 amino acids. V lost 5 bases, J lost 6 bases, and 8 bases stayed unmatched. CDR3 DNA: TGTGCCAGCAGCCCGAGCCTCAGGGGGCCCGGGGAGCTGTTTTTT. Translated: CASSPSLRGPGELFF.